This T cell receptor (beta chain) is from a study of cytomegalovirus exposure and HLA in healthy donors (dated 2017 in TCRdb). With respect to the entire study: According to a later analysis, one platform produced both the 110 or so validation repertoires and the 550 to 800 repertoires of the first cohort. The study combined high-throughput TCR immunosequencing, statistical association of individual TCRs with disease status, and machine learning to predict cytomegalovirus infection status. The aim of the study was to test whether cataloging public T cell receptors could identify signatures of past pathogen exposure. Along with the approximately 650-subject first cohort, a separate validation cohort of approximately 110 different subjects was used.

Findings and caveats that apply to the study as a whole: Of the cluster scores, roughly 95% were above 0 in a later analysis, which found that TCRs clustered in the first cohort also tended to co-occur in the 120 or so validation repertoires. A few of the identified cytomegalovirus-associated TCR beta chains were confirmed in vitro to be specific for cytomegalovirus antigens. Cytomegalovirus status was reported to be diagnosed by the classifier with high specificity and sensitivity in both the original and validation cohorts. The study gave a list of some 150 TCR beta chains associated with cytomegalovirus. All 110 or so repertoires were used to score co-occurrence in the validation cohort in a later analysis, because that analysis had no HLA typing for the cohort. Most TCR sequences were observed very rarely across donors, whereas some public TCRs were present in many individuals. The authors suggested that the approach could potentially be generalized to other disease states and immunological phenotypes.

Turning to this clone: It has no known antigen specificity. Base qualities are not at hand, and no much larger clone is one base apart.

There are 13 amino acids in the CDR3, from cysteine to phenylalanine inclusive. Here the CDR3 DNA is all that survives: 39 bases in frame from base 1. The junction shows trimming of 6 bases on V and 6 bases on J, plus 12 bases between the germline ends. CDR1 and CDR2 are read off the germline V gene as MNHNS and SASEGT. The library was produced with the immunoSEQ multiplex PCR assay. The study's own analysis went as follows. A statistical classification framework was built for diagnosing cytomegalovirus status from the catalog of TCR beta chain sequences. Drawn from immuneACCESS, this table holds only the in-frame rearrangements with V and J called that TCRdb kept. Clones are partly lost; checked studies trace under half to an unresolved V gene and leave the rest unexplained. V, J and clone size are taken as reported in that table, and D and trimming were inferred from the DNA itself. In all, the sample holds around 60,000 clones, and 90% to 95% of those were seen once. The biggest ten clones account for 1.3% of the sample.

The donors were included in the validation cohort of 130 or so subjects, a group kept apart from the roughly 700-subject first cohort. The chain links TRBV6-1 with TRBJ2-1; the D region possibly corresponds to TRBD1 (5 bases align). Specimen: PBMCs. This receptor was identified in a woman aged 18-30 years in good health and CMV-seronegative. The nucleotide sequence is given as TGTGCCAGCAGATTGGTTGGGGCCAATGAGCAGTTCTTC. Translated, this gives CASRLVGANEQFF.